This T cell receptor beta chain is drawn from a study of blood T cell repertoires in COVID-19. Turning to the study itself: Whether acute or convalescent, the COVID-19 samples came from the United States, Italy and Spain. The analysed material was cDNA or gDNA that came from T cells, B-cell-depleted T cells, or PBMCs.

Losses at the gene ends were 7 bases for V and 3 bases for J; bases not matched to a gene: 14. The CDR3 totals 16 residues. Germline CDR1 and CDR2: MGHDK and SYGVNS. This clone was seen just once. Method: immunoSEQ multiplex PCR; TCRdb's copy keeps in-frame clones and lacks some. Of 13,000 or so clones listed, around four fifths are singletons. The V gene is TRBV25-1, the J gene TRBJ2-5, with 7 bases identical to TRBD2. The source of this sequence is a human donor in a cohort sampled during active COVID-19. The sequenced sample was peripheral blood. The CDR3 region has the DNA TGTGCCAGCATGAGCCGTGTCAGGGAGGGAAAAGAGACCCAGTACTTC. This translates into CASMSRVREGKETQYF.